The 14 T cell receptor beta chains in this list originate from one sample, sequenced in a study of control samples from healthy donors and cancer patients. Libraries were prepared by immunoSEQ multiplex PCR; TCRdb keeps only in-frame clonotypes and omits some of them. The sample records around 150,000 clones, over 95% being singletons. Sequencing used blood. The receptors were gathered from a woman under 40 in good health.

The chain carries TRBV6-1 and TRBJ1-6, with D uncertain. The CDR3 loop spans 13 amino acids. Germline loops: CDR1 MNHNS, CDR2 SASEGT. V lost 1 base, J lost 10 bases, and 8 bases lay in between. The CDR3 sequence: CASSEEFVSPLHF. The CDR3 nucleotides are TGTGCCAGCAGTGAAGAGTTCGTGTCACCCCTCCACTTT.

The CDR3 DNA sequence: TGTGCCAGCAATCAAGGGGGACCCAATCAGCCCCAGCATTTT. Its translation is CASNQGGPNQPQHF. The J gene is TRBJ1-5, the V gene TRBV28, with D possibly TRBD1 on 6 matching bases. Germline V lookup: CDR1 MDHEN, CDR2 SYDVKM. V was cut by 7 bases and J by 3 bases, with 13 bases left in between. The CDR3 runs 14 residues.

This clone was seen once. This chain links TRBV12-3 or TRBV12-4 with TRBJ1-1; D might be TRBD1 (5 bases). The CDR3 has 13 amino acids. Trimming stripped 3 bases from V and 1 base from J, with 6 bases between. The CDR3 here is CASSLGENTEAFF. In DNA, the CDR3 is TGTGCCAGCAGTTTGGGGGAGAACACTGAAGCTTTCTTT.

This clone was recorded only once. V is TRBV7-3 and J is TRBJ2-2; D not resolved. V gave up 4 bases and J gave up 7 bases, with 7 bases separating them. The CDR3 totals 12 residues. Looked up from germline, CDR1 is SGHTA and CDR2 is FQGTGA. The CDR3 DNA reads TGTGCCAGCAGCTCCTATGACGGGGAGCTGTTTTTT. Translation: CASSSYDGELFF.

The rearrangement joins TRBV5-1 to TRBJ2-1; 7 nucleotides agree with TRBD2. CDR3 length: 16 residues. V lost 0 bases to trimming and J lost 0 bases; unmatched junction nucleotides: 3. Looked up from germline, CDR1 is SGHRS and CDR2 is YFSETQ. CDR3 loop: CASSLAAGSSYNEQFF. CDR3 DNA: TGCGCCAGCAGCTTGGCAGCGGGGAGCTCCTACAATGAGCAGTTCTTC.

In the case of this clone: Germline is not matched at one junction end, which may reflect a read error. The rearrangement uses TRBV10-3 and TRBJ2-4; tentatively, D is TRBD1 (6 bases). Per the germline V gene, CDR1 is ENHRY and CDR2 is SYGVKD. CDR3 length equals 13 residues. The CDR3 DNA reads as TGTGCCATCAGTGATTCGTTCAGGGGATTAGGGGCCTTC. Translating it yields CAISDSFRGLGAF.

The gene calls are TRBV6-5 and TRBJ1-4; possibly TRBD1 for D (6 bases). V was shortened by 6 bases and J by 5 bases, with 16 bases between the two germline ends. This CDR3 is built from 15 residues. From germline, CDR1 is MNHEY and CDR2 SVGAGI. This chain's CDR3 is CASSLNPTGNEKLFF. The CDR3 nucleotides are TGTGCCAGCAGCCTAAACCCGACAGGAAATGAAAAACTGTTTTTT.

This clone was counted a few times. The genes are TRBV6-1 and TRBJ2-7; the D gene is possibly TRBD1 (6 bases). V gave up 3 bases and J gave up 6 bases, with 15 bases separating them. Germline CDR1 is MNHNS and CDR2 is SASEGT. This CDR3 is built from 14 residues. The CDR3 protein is CASSENREMTEQYF. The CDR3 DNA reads TGTGCCAGCAGTGAGAACAGGGAGATGACCGAGCAGTACTTC.

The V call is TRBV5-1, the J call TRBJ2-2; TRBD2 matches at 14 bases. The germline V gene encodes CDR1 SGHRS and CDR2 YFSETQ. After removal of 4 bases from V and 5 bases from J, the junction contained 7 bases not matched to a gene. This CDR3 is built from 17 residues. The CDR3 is CASSRGLAGVGTGELFF. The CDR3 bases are TGCGCCAGCAGCCGGGGACTAGCGGGAGTGGGGACCGGGGAGCTGTTTTTT.

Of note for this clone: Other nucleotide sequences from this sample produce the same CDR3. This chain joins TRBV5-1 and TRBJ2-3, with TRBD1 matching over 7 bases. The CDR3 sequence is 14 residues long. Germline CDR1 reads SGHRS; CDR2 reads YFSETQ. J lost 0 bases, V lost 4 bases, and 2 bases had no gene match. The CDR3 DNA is TGCGCCAGCAGCGTGGGACAGAGCACAGATACGCAGTATTTT. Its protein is CASSVGQSTDTQYF. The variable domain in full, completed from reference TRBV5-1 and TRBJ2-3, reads KAGVTQTPRYLIKTRGQQVTLSCSPISGHRSVSWYQQTPGQGLQFLFEYFSETQRNKGNFPGRFSGRQFSNSRSEMNVSTLELGDSALYLCASSVGQSTDTQYFGPGTRLTVL.

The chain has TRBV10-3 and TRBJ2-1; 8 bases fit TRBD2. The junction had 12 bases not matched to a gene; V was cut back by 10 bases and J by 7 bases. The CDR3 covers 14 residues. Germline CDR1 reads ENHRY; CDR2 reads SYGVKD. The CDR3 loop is CATEGTRGGNEQFF. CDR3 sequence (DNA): TGTGCCACCGAAGGGACTAGGGGAGGGAATGAGCAGTTCTTC.

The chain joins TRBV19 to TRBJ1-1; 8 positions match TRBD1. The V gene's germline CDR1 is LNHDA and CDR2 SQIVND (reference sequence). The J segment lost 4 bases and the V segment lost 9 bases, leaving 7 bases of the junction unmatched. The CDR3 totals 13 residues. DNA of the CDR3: TGTGCCAGCCAGGGGGCGCGGGGCACTGAAGCTTTCTTT. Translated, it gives CASQGARGTEAFF.

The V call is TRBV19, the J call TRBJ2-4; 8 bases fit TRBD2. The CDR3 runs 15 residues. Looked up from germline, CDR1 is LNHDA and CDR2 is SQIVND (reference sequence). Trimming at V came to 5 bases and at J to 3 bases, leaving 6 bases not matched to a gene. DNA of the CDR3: TGTGCCAGTAGTGCCTCCGGGGGGGTCAAAAACATTCAGTACTTC. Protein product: CASSASGGVKNIQYF.

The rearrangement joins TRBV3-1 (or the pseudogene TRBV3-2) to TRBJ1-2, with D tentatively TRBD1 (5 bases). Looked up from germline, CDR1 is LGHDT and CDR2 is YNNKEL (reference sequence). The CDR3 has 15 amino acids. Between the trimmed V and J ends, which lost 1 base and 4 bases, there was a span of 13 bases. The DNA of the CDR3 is TGTGCCAGCAGCCAAGCCCTGGGGGGGGGCTATGGCTACACCTTC. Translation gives CASSQALGGGYGYTF.